These 28 T cell receptor beta chains came from one sample sequenced in a study of blood T cell repertoires in COVID-19. TCRdb keeps only in-frame clones here, not all; method: immunoSEQ multiplex PCR. The sample consists of 100,000 or so clones, approximately 93% of them appearing once. Sequencing was done on a sample of peripheral blood. The receptors stem from a man in his 60s with acute or convalescent COVID-19.

This chain uses TRBV27 with TRBJ1-5; 7 bases fit TRBD1. CDR1 and CDR2 (germline): MNHEY, SMNVEV (reference sequence). This CDR3 has 14 residues. V shed 5 bases, J shed 4 bases, and the junction held 5 bases outside the gene matches. The CDR3 bases are TGTGCCAGCAGTGTCACAGGGGCTAATCAGCCCCAGCATTTT. Its protein is CASSVTGANQPQHF.

The chain uses TRBV5-1 and TRBJ1-3; D is perhaps TRBD1 (6 bases). This CDR3 comprises 17 residues. Looked up from germline, CDR1 is SGHRS and CDR2 is YFSETQ. With 0 bases removed from V and 0 bases from J, the gap between germline ends came to 13 bases. In DNA, the CDR3 is TGCGCCAGCAGCTTGGATCGTAGGGGGAACTCTGGAAACACCATATATTTT. Translating it yields CASSLDRRGNSGNTIYF.

V is TRBV24-1 and J is TRBJ2-5; 8 bases are shared with TRBD2. The CDR3 is made up of 16 amino acids. The germline V gene has CDR1 KGHDR and CDR2 SFDVKD. Trimming cost V 12 bases and J 0 bases; bases outside gene matches: 14. The CDR3 nucleotides are TGTGCCGTCCCGGGACTAGTGCTTGATGACCAAGAGACCCAGTACTTC. Its translation: CAVPGLVLDDQETQYF.

The rearrangement joins TRBV11-3 to TRBJ1-5; TRBD1 might be the D (5 bases). V was shortened by 5 bases and J by 3 bases, with 20 bases between the two germline ends. The germline CDR1 and CDR2 sequences are SGHNT and YENEEA. This CDR3 region has 17 residues. CDR3 protein: CASSPPGGVETNQPQHF. CDR3 bases: TGTGCCAGCAGCCCCCCGGGGGGGGTTGAAACCAATCAGCCCCAGCATTTT.

This clone was seen once. The rearrangement joins TRBV6-6 to TRBJ1-6; TRBD1 agrees at 7 bases. The length of the CDR3 is 14 residues. Trimming cost V 7 bases and J 4 bases; bases outside gene matches: 4. Germline CDR1 reads MNHNY; CDR2 reads SVGAGI (reference sequence). As DNA, the CDR3 is TGTGCCAGCAATCGACAGGGTTATAATTCACCCCTCCACTTT. Protein product: CASNRQGYNSPLHF.

The chain employs TRBV7-2 and TRBJ1-1, with TRBD1 matching over 7 bases. This CDR3 is built from 14 residues. Germline V gene lookup returns CDR1 SGHTA and CDR2 FQGNSA. After removal of 5 bases from V and 7 bases from J, the junction contained 10 bases not matched to a gene. CDR3 loop: CASSVQGTLREAFF. The CDR3 DNA follows: TGTGCCAGCAGCGTACAGGGGACCCTTCGTGAAGCTTTCTTT.

The rearrangement joins TRBV27 to TRBJ1-5; possibly TRBD1 for D (6 bases). The CDR3 runs 13 residues. Trimming took 6 bases from V and 1 from J, leaving 7 bases between them. Germline CDR1 reads MNHEY; CDR2 reads SMNVEV (reference sequence). The CDR3: CASRDSSNQPQHF. The CDR3 bases are TGTGCCAGCAGGGACAGCAGCAATCAGCCCCAGCATTTT.

The chain recombines TRBV28 with TRBJ2-3; D is unresolved. V lost 1 base, J lost 5 bases, and 4 bases lay in between. The CDR3 sequence is 12 residues long. From germline, CDR1 is MDHEN and CDR2 SYDVKM. CDR3 DNA: TGTGCCAGCAGTTTATTCAAAGATACGCAGTATTTT. This encodes CASSLFKDTQYF.

The V call is TRBV5-8, the J call TRBJ2-1; TRBD1 agrees at 8 bases. Looked up from germline, CDR1 is SGHTS and CDR2 is YDEGEE. V lost 4 bases, J lost 6 bases, and 12 bases stayed unmatched. This CDR3 is built from 16 residues. The CDR3 spells CASSIPRDRFSNEQFF. Here the CDR3 DNA reads TGTGCCAGCAGCATACCCCGGGACAGGTTTTCCAATGAGCAGTTCTTC.

This clone has more than one count but fewer than ten. V is TRBV6-5 and J is TRBJ1-5, with TRBD1 matching over 8 bases. Germline lookup yields CDR1 MNHEY and CDR2 SVGAGI. The CDR3 length is 14 residues. V lost 8 bases and J lost 7; bases outside the gene matches: 10. CDR3 sequence reads: CASARGQAEQPQHF. In DNA form, the CDR3 reads TGTGCCAGCGCAAGGGGACAGGCGGAGCAGCCCCAGCATTTT.

The chain links TRBV28 to TRBJ2-4; TRBD1 is a possible D gene (6 bases). V was clipped by 0 bases and J by 2 bases, with 11 bases between them. The CDR3 consists of 16 residues. The germline V gene has CDR1 MDHEN and CDR2 SYDVKM. CDR3 residues: CASSLWAGVTKNIQYF. The DNA for the CDR3 is TGTGCCAGCAGTTTATGGGCAGGGGTGACCAAAAACATTCAGTACTTC.

The V gene is TRBV11-1, the J gene TRBJ2-3, with 14 bases matching TRBD2. V lost 4 bases and J lost 5; bases outside the gene matches: 5. The CDR3 has 16 amino acids. Germline V gene data show CDR1 as SGHAT and CDR2 as FQDESV (reference sequence). The CDR3 nucleotides are TGTGCCAGCAGCTCCGGACTAGCGGGAGGAGGAGATACGCAGTATTTT. Protein: CASSSGLAGGGDTQYF.

The chain carries TRBV11-2 and TRBJ1-6; tentative D call: TRBD1 (6 bases). The CDR3 runs to 16 residues. Trimming removed 0 bases from V and 10 bases from J, with 16 bases in between. Per germline, CDR1 SGHAT and CDR2 FQNNGV. The CDR3 region has the DNA TGTGCCAGCAGCTTAGATCGACAGGTCGGTTGGTCACCCCTCCACTTT. Protein product: CASSLDRQVGWSPLHF.

This clone came up once. V and J are TRBV10-3 and TRBJ1-5; 7 nucleotides match TRBD1. V lost 4 bases to trimming and J lost 5 bases; unmatched junction nucleotides: 5. In germline, CDR1 is ENHRY, CDR2 SYGVKD. CDR3 length: 14 residues. The DNA for the CDR3 is TGTGCCATCAGTGCGACAGGGACGGATCAGCCCCAGCATTTT. Its protein is CAISATGTDQPQHF.

The chain carries TRBV7-2 and TRBJ2-7; 9 bases line up with TRBD1. The length of the CDR3 is 14 residues. Germline loops: CDR1 SGHTA, CDR2 FQGNSA. J gave up 2 bases and V 5 bases, and 4 bases lay outside the gene matches. The CDR3 DNA is TGTGCCAGCAGCCGGGACAGGGCGACCTACGAGCAGTACTTC. Its translation is CASSRDRATYEQYF.

This sequence joins TRBV6-5 and TRBJ1-5; D gene ambiguous. The germline V gene has CDR1 MNHEY and CDR2 SVGAGI. Trimming shortened V by 6 bases and J by 7 bases, and 19 bases separated the two germline ends. The CDR3 length is 15 residues. CDR3 nucleotides: TGTGCCAGCAGCGGTCTTGAGGGCCGGGGACAGCCCCAGCATTTT. This sequence encodes CASSGLEGRGQPQHF.

The chain is built from TRBV6-6 and TRBJ2-1; 7 bases agree with TRBD2. J lost 7 bases, V lost 6 bases, and 12 bases had no gene match. There are 15 residues in the CDR3. Germline V gene lookup returns CDR1 MNHNY and CDR2 SVGAGI (reference sequence). The CDR3 sequence is CASRVAGVYTNEQFF. The CDR3 DNA sequence: TGTGCCAGCAGGGTAGCGGGCGTCTACACGAATGAGCAGTTCTTC.

This clone turned up a few times. The rearrangement links TRBV12-3 or TRBV12-4 to TRBJ2-3; maybe TRBD2 (5 bases). This CDR3 region has 12 residues. V dropped 5 bases and J dropped 6 bases, with 9 bases sitting between them. The CDR3: CASSATRDTQYF. For the CDR3, the DNA is TGTGCCAGCAGTGCAACTAGGGATACGCAGTATTTT.

The V and J genes are TRBV27 and TRBJ1-2; tentatively, D is TRBD1 (5 bases). The V and J ends lost 6 bases and 4 bases respectively, with 9 bases between them. Germline values: CDR1 MNHEY, CDR2 SMNVEV (reference sequence). This CDR3 has 12 amino acids. DNA for the CDR3: TGTGCCAGCAGCACGGGGGGCTATGGCTACACCTTC. This gives the protein CASSTGGYGYTF.

The chain couples TRBV6-5 to TRBJ2-7, with 9 bases lining up with TRBD2. Germline trimming cut 0 bases from V and 6 bases from J; bases unmatched to any gene: 6. CDR1 MNHEY and CDR2 SVGAGI come from the germline V gene. CDR3 length: 15 amino acids. The CDR3, as DNA: TGTGCCAGCAGTTACTCGAGGGGGACTAGCAGCGAGCAGTACTTC. Amino acids: CASSYSRGTSSEQYF.

The chain combines TRBV7-9 with TRBJ2-2; 7 bases are a match to TRBD2. This CDR3 contains 18 residues. Per germline, CDR1 SEHNR and CDR2 FQNEAQ (reference sequence). V lost 5 bases, J lost 3 bases, and 15 bases stayed unmatched. CDR3 residues: CASSPRREQAGYTGELFF. In DNA, the CDR3 is TGTGCCAGCAGCCCCCGCAGGGAACAAGCGGGGTACACCGGGGAGCTGTTTTTT.

CDR3 residues: CASSSGLAGDEQYF. The CDR3 DNA is TGCGCCAGCAGTTCTGGACTAGCGGGAGACGAGCAGTACTTC. This chain connects TRBV5-1 to TRBJ2-7, with 13 nucleotides matching TRBD2. Trimming took 5 bases from V and 5 from J; bases not matched to a gene: 4. Germline V gene sequence: CDR1 SGHRS, CDR2 YFSETQ. This CDR3 spans 14 amino acids.

J is TRBJ2-3 and V is TRBV5-1; D is ambiguous. Germline V gene data show CDR1 as SGHRS and CDR2 as YFSETQ. The CDR3 spans 14 residues. V was cut by 0 bases and J by 4 bases, with 9 bases left in between. CDR3 protein: CASSLDLYSDTQYF. In DNA form, the CDR3 reads TGCGCCAGCAGCTTGGACCTATACTCAGATACGCAGTATTTT.

The genes are TRBV11-2 and TRBJ2-2, with 11 bases aligning to TRBD2. The CDR3 is 19 amino acids. V lost 2 bases, J lost 1 base, and 9 bases stayed unmatched. Germline CDR1 and CDR2: SGHAT and FQNNGV. The CDR3 bases are TGTGCCAGCAGCTTAAGGTCGACTAGCGGGGTAAAGAACACCGGGGAGCTGTTTTTT. Residues: CASSLRSTSGVKNTGELFF.

Only one count was recorded for this clone. V usage is TRBV20-1 and J usage is TRBJ1-4; D unresolved. The germline CDR1 and CDR2 sequences are DFQATT and SNEGSKA (reference sequence). The CDR3 contains 15 residues. V lost 3 bases and J lost 3, with 14 bases in between. CDR3 region: CSASRRVAANEKLFF. The CDR3 nucleotides read TGCAGTGCTAGTAGGAGGGTGGCAGCTAATGAAAAACTGTTTTTT.

The rearrangement links TRBV24-1 to TRBJ2-7, with TRBD1 matching over 9 bases. J was trimmed by 6 bases and V by 2 bases; bases with no gene match: 7. Germline CDR1 is KGHDR and CDR2 is SFDVKD. The CDR3 has 15 amino acids. CDR3 residues: CATSDSTGGQVEQYV. The CDR3 DNA is TGTGCCACCAGTGATTCGACAGGGGGTCAGGTCGAGCAGTACGTC.

V and J are TRBV24-1 and TRBJ2-3; 12 positions match TRBD1. From germline, CDR1 is KGHDR and CDR2 SFDVKD. V was pared by 5 bases and J by 3 bases, with 5 bases of the junction left unmatched. The CDR3 totals 16 residues. As DNA, the CDR3 is TGTGCCACCAGTGCCGGGGGACAGGGGGCTACAGATACGCAGTATTTT. Translated: CATSAGGQGATDTQYF.

This chain links TRBV12-3 or TRBV12-4 with TRBJ2-1; a possible D gene is TRBD2 (6 bases). This CDR3 is built from 12 residues. The V end was cut by 5 bases, the J end by 10 bases, with 12 bases between. The CDR3: CASSPHGGEQFF. The CDR3 DNA follows: TGTGCCAGCAGTCCCCACGGGGGAGAGCAGTTCTTC.